Listed below are T cell receptor beta chains from one sample, sequenced in a study of regulatory dendritic cells for organ transplantation. Profiled with immunoSEQ multiplex PCR; TCRdb holds only in-frame clones, not every one. This sample has 3,800 or so clones, with 70% to 75% found just once. No antigen is known for these receptors. The sample was memory CD8+ T cells from blood cultured with dendritic cells. These receptors were collected from a human donor in good health. Each CDR3 is given with its conserved first and last residue. Each record gives: clone size, D gene, V gene, J gene, CDR3 DNA, CDR3 protein. A D gene is named only where the DNA matches it firmly. A clone size is listed for some rows: how often the clone was seen (once, few, many), or a class if it is expanded.

clone_size: -
d_call: -
v_call: TRBV27
j_call: TRBJ1-4
cdr3_nt: TGTGCCAGCAGTTTAGGTGTTGGTTCCCCAACTAATGAAAAACTGTTTTTT
cdr3_aa: CASSLGVGSPTNEKLFF

clone_size: -
d_call: TRBD2
v_call: TRBV7-9
j_call: TRBJ2-5
cdr3_nt: TGTGCCAGCAGCTATACCGGACTAGCGGGAGAAGAGACCCAGTACTTC
cdr3_aa: CASSYTGLAGEETQYF

clone_size: -
d_call: -
v_call: TRBV7-1
j_call: TRBJ2-6
cdr3_nt: TGTGCCAGCAGCTTTTTCTCGTCCGGGGCCAACGTCCTGACTTTC
cdr3_aa: CASSFFSSGANVLTF

clone_size: -
d_call: TRBD2
v_call: TRBV28
j_call: TRBJ2-2
cdr3_nt: TGTGCCAGCAGTTCGACACGGACTAGCACCGGGGAGCTGTTTTTT
cdr3_aa: CASSSTRTSTGELFF

clone_size: few
d_call: TRBD1
v_call: TRBV6-4
j_call: TRBJ2-3
cdr3_nt: TGTGCCAGCAGTGACGGGACAGGGGGCCCAGATACGCAGTATTTT
cdr3_aa: CASSDGTGGPDTQYF

clone_size: -
d_call: -
v_call: TRBV5-4
j_call: TRBJ2-3
cdr3_nt: TGTGCCAGCAGCTTTTTCGGGGGCCGCACAGATACGCAGTATTTT
cdr3_aa: CASSFFGGRTDTQYF

clone_size: -
d_call: -
v_call: TRBV2
j_call: TRBJ2-1
cdr3_nt: TGTGCCAGCCTAAATGACGGATCCAATGAGCAGTTCTTC
cdr3_aa: CASLNDGSNEQFF

clone_size: -
d_call: -
v_call: TRBV9
j_call: TRBJ1-2
cdr3_nt: TGTGCCAGCAGCGTAGACGGGGGCCTTGTCTATGGCTACACCTTC
cdr3_aa: CASSVDGGLVYGYTF

clone_size: -
d_call: -
v_call: TRBV4-2
j_call: TRBJ2-3
cdr3_nt: TGTGCCAGCAGCCAAGGGCAGGGGCCCACAGATACGCAGTATTTT
cdr3_aa: CASSQGQGPTDTQYF

clone_size: -
d_call: -
v_call: TRBV30
j_call: TRBJ2-5
cdr3_nt: TGTGCCTGGAGTCCCGCGGTCCGCCGGCCTACGGAGACCCAGTACTTC
cdr3_aa: CAWSPAVRRPTETQYF

clone_size: -
d_call: TRBD2
v_call: TRBV11-2
j_call: TRBJ2-7
cdr3_nt: TGTGCCAGCAGCTCGCGCGATAGCGGGAGTCCCTACGAGCAGTACTTC
cdr3_aa: CASSSRDSGSPYEQYF

clone_size: -
d_call: TRBD2
v_call: TRBV10-3
j_call: TRBJ2-1
cdr3_nt: TGTGCCATCAGTGAGTCTTTAGCTAGCGGGGATAACAATGAGCAGTTCTTC
cdr3_aa: CAISESLASGDNNEQFF

clone_size: few
d_call: -
v_call: TRBV7-9
j_call: TRBJ1-3
cdr3_nt: TGTGCCAGCAGCTCGACAGCCTCCGGAAACACCATATATTTT
cdr3_aa: CASSSTASGNTIYF

clone_size: -
d_call: TRBD1
v_call: TRBV7-6
j_call: TRBJ1-2
cdr3_nt: TGTGCCAGCAGCTCAGAGAACAGGGGTCCTGGCTATGGCTACACCTTC
cdr3_aa: CASSSENRGPGYGYTF

clone_size: -
d_call: -
v_call: TRBV30
j_call: TRBJ2-1
cdr3_nt: TGTGCCTGGAGTGTACTAGGGGTTGAGCAGTTCTTC
cdr3_aa: CAWSVLGVEQFF

clone_size: few
d_call: -
v_call: TRBV7-9
j_call: TRBJ2-7
cdr3_nt: TGCGCCAGCAGCCAAGTAGGAGCAGGGGAACACGAGCAGTACTTC
cdr3_aa: CASSQVGAGEHEQYF

clone_size: -
d_call: -
v_call: TRBV4-1
j_call: TRBJ2-7
cdr3_nt: TGCGCCAGCAGCCAGGTACCGGCCGGAAGCTTAGGCTACGAGCAGTACTTC
cdr3_aa: CASSQVPAGSLGYEQYF

clone_size: -
d_call: -
v_call: TRBV5-5
j_call: TRBJ2-7
cdr3_nt: TGTGCCAGCAGCTCCTTGACAGTCTACGAGCAGTACTTC
cdr3_aa: CASSSLTVYEQYF

clone_size: -
d_call: -
v_call: TRBV5-8
j_call: TRBJ1-2
cdr3_nt: TGTGCCAGCAGCTTGGATGTCCGTCCGTCAGCAATCTATGGCTACACCTTC
cdr3_aa: CASSLDVRPSAIYGYTF

clone_size: -
d_call: -
v_call: TRBV6-6
j_call: TRBJ2-5
cdr3_nt: TGTGCCAGCAGGCCCGGACAGGGAGGGGAGACCCAGTACTTC
cdr3_aa: CASRPGQGGETQYF

clone_size: once
d_call: -
v_call: TRBV29-1
j_call: TRBJ1-2
cdr3_nt: TGCAGCGTTGGCGAGGGGGTGATGGGCTATGGCTACACCTTC
cdr3_aa: CSVGEGVMGYGYTF

clone_size: -
d_call: TRBD1
v_call: TRBV9
j_call: TRBJ1-2
cdr3_nt: TGTGCCAGCAGCGTAGATGGGACAGGGAACTATGGCTACACCTTC
cdr3_aa: CASSVDGTGNYGYTF

clone_size: -
d_call: -
v_call: TRBV7-8
j_call: TRBJ1-1
cdr3_nt: TGTGCCAGCAGCTTAGCTTACACTGAAGCTTTCTTT
cdr3_aa: CASSLAYTEAFF

clone_size: -
d_call: -
v_call: TRBV30
j_call: TRBJ1-1
cdr3_nt: TGTGCCTGGATCCCTACTAGATTAGGGAATACTGAAGCTTTCTTT
cdr3_aa: CAWIPTRLGNTEAFF

clone_size: few
d_call: -
v_call: TRBV2
j_call: TRBJ2-7
cdr3_nt: TGTGCCAGCGGTTGGACAGCAACCTACGAGCAGTACTTC
cdr3_aa: CASGWTATYEQYF

clone_size: -
d_call: -
v_call: TRBV7-9
j_call: TRBJ2-7
cdr3_nt: TGTGCCAGCAGCTTCGATCATAGCGAGCAGTACTTC
cdr3_aa: CASSFDHSEQYF

clone_size: once
d_call: -
v_call: TRBV5-8
j_call: TRBJ1-6
cdr3_nt: TGTGCCAGCAGCCCTGGCGATAATTCACCCCTCCACTTT
cdr3_aa: CASSPGDNSPLHF

clone_size: -
d_call: -
v_call: TRBV7-8
j_call: TRBJ1-2
cdr3_nt: TGTGCCAGCAGCTTAGCGTTCTACTGTGGCTACACCTTC
cdr3_aa: CASSLAFYCGYTF

clone_size: once
d_call: TRBD2
v_call: TRBV6-4
j_call: TRBJ2-3
cdr3_nt: TGTGCCAGCAGTGAAGTAAGCGGGAGCGCAGATACGCAGTATTTT
cdr3_aa: CASSEVSGSADTQYF

clone_size: once
d_call: TRBD1
v_call: TRBV29-1
j_call: TRBJ2-1
cdr3_nt: TGCAGCGCCAAACATACAGGGGACTACAATGAGCAGTTCTTC
cdr3_aa: CSAKHTGDYNEQFF

clone_size: -
d_call: -
v_call: TRBV11-2
j_call: TRBJ2-5
cdr3_nt: TGTGCCAGCAGCTTAGCTTGGACATACCAAGAGACCCAGTACTTC
cdr3_aa: CASSLAWTYQETQYF

clone_size: -
d_call: TRBD2
v_call: TRBV7-2
j_call: TRBJ2-3
cdr3_nt: TGTGCCAGCAGCCCAACGACTAGCGGGAAATCAGATACGCAGTATTTT
cdr3_aa: CASSPTTSGKSDTQYF

clone_size: -
d_call: -
v_call: TRBV5-4
j_call: TRBJ2-1
cdr3_nt: TGTGCCAGCAGCTGGGGGCGGGGGAGCTCCTACAATGAGCAGTTCTTC
cdr3_aa: CASSWGRGSSYNEQFF

clone_size: -
d_call: TRBD1
v_call: TRBV7-9
j_call: TRBJ1-3
cdr3_nt: TGTGCCAGCAGCCCACCACAGGACAGGCGAACAAACACCATATATTTT
cdr3_aa: CASSPPQDRRTNTIYF

clone_size: -
d_call: TRBD1
v_call: TRBV4-3
j_call: TRBJ2-5
cdr3_nt: TGCGCCAGCAGCCAAGAGATAGCAGGGGGAATCACAGAGACCCAGTACTTC
cdr3_aa: CASSQEIAGGITETQYF

clone_size: few
d_call: -
v_call: TRBV19
j_call: TRBJ2-7
cdr3_nt: TGTGCCAGTAGTTTGGATAGCGGCTACGAGCAGTACTTC
cdr3_aa: CASSLDSGYEQYF

clone_size: -
d_call: -
v_call: TRBV11-2
j_call: TRBJ1-1
cdr3_nt: TGTGCCAGCAGCCTCGCCCTGGGCGGGGGCTTTGCTTTCTTT
cdr3_aa: CASSLALGGGFAFF

clone_size: once
d_call: TRBD1
v_call: TRBV4-1
j_call: TRBJ2-4
cdr3_nt: TGCGCCAGCAGCCACCCGATAGGGGGCCAAAACATTCAGTACTTC
cdr3_aa: CASSHPIGGQNIQYF

clone_size: -
d_call: TRBD2
v_call: TRBV19
j_call: TRBJ2-1
cdr3_nt: TGTGCCAGTAGTCTAGCGGGAGGGAGGAATGAGCAGTTCTTC
cdr3_aa: CASSLAGGRNEQFF

clone_size: -
d_call: TRBD1
v_call: TRBV4-1
j_call: TRBJ1-4
cdr3_nt: TGCGCCAGCAGTCAAAAAACAGGGGTGCGAGAAAAACTGTTTTTT
cdr3_aa: CASSQKTGVREKLFF

clone_size: -
d_call: -
v_call: TRBV29-1
j_call: TRBJ1-2
cdr3_nt: TGCAGCGTGGGGAGTGAGAGCTATGGCTACACCTTC
cdr3_aa: CSVGSESYGYTF

clone_size: once
d_call: -
v_call: TRBV29-1
j_call: TRBJ2-1
cdr3_nt: TGCAGCGTTGTATGGGATGAGCAGTTCTTC
cdr3_aa: CSVVWDEQFF

clone_size: few
d_call: TRBD2
v_call: TRBV6-1
j_call: TRBJ2-3
cdr3_nt: TGTGCCAGCAGTGAAGCTAGCGGGAGCCCAGATACGCAGTATTTT
cdr3_aa: CASSEASGSPDTQYF

clone_size: -
d_call: TRBD2
v_call: TRBV15
j_call: TRBJ2-1
cdr3_nt: TGTGCCACCAGCAGCGGGACTAACTCCTACAATGAGCAGTTCTTC
cdr3_aa: CATSSGTNSYNEQFF

clone_size: -
d_call: -
v_call: TRBV6-1
j_call: TRBJ1-1
cdr3_nt: TGTGCCGGGGGGTGGGGCCACACTGAAGCTTTCTTT
cdr3_aa: CAGGWGHTEAFF

clone_size: -
d_call: -
v_call: TRBV27
j_call: TRBJ2-1
cdr3_nt: TGTGCCAGCAGTCCGGACCCCCACAATGAGCAGTTCTTC
cdr3_aa: CASSPDPHNEQFF

clone_size: -
d_call: TRBD1
v_call: TRBV4-2
j_call: TRBJ1-5
cdr3_nt: TGTGCCAGCAGCCAAGATGGAGGGGGCGTTTTGCCCCAGCATTTT
cdr3_aa: CASSQDGGGVLPQHF

clone_size: once
d_call: -
v_call: TRBV5-1
j_call: TRBJ2-7
cdr3_nt: TGCGCCAGCAGCTTGGCGGACCCCTACGAGCAGTACTTC
cdr3_aa: CASSLADPYEQYF